This T cell receptor beta chain was identified during a study of tumor-infiltrating lymphocytes in primary liver carcinoma. This clonotype has a single count. Germline and junction disagree at one end, which may indicate a read error. Joint extraction of RNA and DNA used roughly 20-33 mg of bulk tissue that was unsorted. The CDR3 runs 14 residues. CDR1 is MNHEY and CDR2 is SVGAGI in the germline V gene. The researchers produced TCR beta cDNA from roughly 500 ng total RNA with a constant-region primer. Employing slightly modified ARM-PCR, three nested multiplex PCR rounds were run, and these gave rise to the TCR beta libraries. Each of the first two PCR rounds ran approximately 11 cycles with TRBV1-TRBV30 forward and C-beta reverse primers. TCRdb recomputed calls from the multiplex PCR reads with MiXCR, one row per CDR3 protein. The repertoire holds roughly 120,000 distinct CDR3 sequences, with about 59% as singletons.

The chain uses TRBV6-5 and TRBJ2-1; 9 bases map to TRBD2. Sequencing was performed on liver tumor tissue from sampling region 1. The sample's subset: tumor region T1, superior pole. This TCR was sampled from a woman aged 55-69 years with primary liver carcinoma and hepatitis B virus infection. The chain's CDR3 is CASSYGREGYEQFF. CDR3 in DNA: TGTGCTAGCAGTTACGGGCGGGAGGGGTATGAGCAGTTCTTC.